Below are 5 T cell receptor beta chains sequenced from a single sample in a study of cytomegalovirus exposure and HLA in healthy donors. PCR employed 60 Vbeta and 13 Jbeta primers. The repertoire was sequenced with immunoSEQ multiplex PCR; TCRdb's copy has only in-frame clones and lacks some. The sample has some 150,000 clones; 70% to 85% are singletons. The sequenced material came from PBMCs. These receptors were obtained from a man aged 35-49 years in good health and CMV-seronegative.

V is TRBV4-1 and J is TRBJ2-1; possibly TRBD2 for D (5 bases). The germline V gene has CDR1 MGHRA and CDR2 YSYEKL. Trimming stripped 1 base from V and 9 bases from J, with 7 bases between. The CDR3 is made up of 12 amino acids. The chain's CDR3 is CASSQGGSEQFF. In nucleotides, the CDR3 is TGCGCCAGCAGCCAAGGAGGGTCTGAGCAGTTCTTC.

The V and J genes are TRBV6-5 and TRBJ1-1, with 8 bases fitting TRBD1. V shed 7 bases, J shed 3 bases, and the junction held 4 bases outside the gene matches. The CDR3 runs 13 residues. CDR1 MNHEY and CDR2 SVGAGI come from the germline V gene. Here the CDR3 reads CASNTGGDTEAFF. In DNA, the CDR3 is TGTGCCAGCAATACAGGGGGGGACACTGAAGCTTTCTTT.

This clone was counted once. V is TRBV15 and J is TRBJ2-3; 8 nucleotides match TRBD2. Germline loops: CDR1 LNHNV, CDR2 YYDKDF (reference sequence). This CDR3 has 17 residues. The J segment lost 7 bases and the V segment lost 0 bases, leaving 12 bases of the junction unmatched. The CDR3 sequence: CATSRDRVGGAGNTQYF. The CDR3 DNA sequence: TGTGCCACCAGCAGAGATCGGGTCGGGGGGGCCGGGAATACGCAGTATTTT.

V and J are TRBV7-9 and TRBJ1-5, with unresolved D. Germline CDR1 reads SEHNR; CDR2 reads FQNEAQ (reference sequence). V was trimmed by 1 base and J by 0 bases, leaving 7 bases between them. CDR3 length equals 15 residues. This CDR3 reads CASSLGEGSNQPQHF. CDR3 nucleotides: TGTGCCAGCAGCTTAGGCGAGGGTAGCAATCAGCCCCAGCATTTT.

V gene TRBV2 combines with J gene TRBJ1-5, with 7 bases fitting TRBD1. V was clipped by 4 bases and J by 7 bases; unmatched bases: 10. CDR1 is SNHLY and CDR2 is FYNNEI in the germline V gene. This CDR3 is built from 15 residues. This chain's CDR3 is CASSGETGKGQPQHF. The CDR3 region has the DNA TGTGCCAGCAGTGGAGAGACAGGGAAAGGACAGCCCCAGCATTTT.